Following are 26 T cell receptor beta chains from one sample sequenced in a study of cytomegalovirus exposure and HLA in healthy donors. Primers: 60 Vbeta forward and 13 Jbeta reverse. Profiling relied on immunoSEQ multiplex PCR, and the TCRdb table lists in-frame clones only, not all of them. The sample lists over 30,000 clones; about 70% were seen once. The sample taken for sequencing was PBMCs. The source is a man aged 35 to 55 in good health and CMV-seropositive.

The CDR3 nucleotides read TGTGCCAGCAGCTCACCCAGTGACAGGGGGGGGGACACCGGGGAGCTGTTTTTT. This codes for CASSSPSDRGGDTGELFF. The chain uses TRBV11-3 and TRBJ2-2, with TRBD1 matching 9 bases. The CDR3 covers 18 residues. Per germline, CDR1 SGHNT and CDR2 YENEEA. V dropped 4 bases and J dropped 3; count of bases not matched to a gene: 12.

V is TRBV15 and J is TRBJ1-5; D might be TRBD1 (5 bases). Germline CDR1 LNHNV, CDR2 YYDKDF (reference sequence). The CDR3 totals 15 residues. Trimming left V 0 bases short and J 4 bases short, with 10 bases between. The CDR3 bases are TGTGCCACCAGCAGAGATCTTGGGGGGAATCAGCCCCAGCATTTT. This gives the protein CATSRDLGGNQPQHF.

This chain connects TRBV2 to TRBJ2-1; TRBD2 agrees at 9 bases. The length of the CDR3 is 15 residues. V gave up 8 bases and J gave up 2 bases; unmatched junction bases: 7. Germline CDR1 is SNHLY and CDR2 is FYNNEI. The CDR3 nucleotides are TGTGCCAGCCATGAAGCGGGGGGTACCTACAATGAGCAGTTCTTC. Its protein product is CASHEAGGTYNEQFF.

The chain combines TRBV19 with TRBJ1-1, with a weak D call TRBD1 (5 bases). V lost 7 bases to trimming and J lost 0 bases, with 12 bases between them. Germline V gene lookup returns CDR1 LNHDA and CDR2 SQIVND (reference sequence). The CDR3 consists of 14 residues. CDR3 bases: TGTGCCAGTAAAGCGAGACAGATGAACACTGAAGCTTTCTTT. It codes for CASKARQMNTEAFF.

Only one count was recorded for this clone. CDR3 DNA: TGTGCCAGCAGCGGGACACCTGGAAACACCATATATTTT. Residues: CASSGTPGNTIYF. The chain combines TRBV7-2 with TRBJ1-3; D possibly corresponds to TRBD1 (6 bases). Trimming cost V 5 bases and J 2 bases, with 7 bases left between them. Germline V lookup: CDR1 SGHTA, CDR2 FQGNSA. The CDR3 is 13 residues long.

There are a few counts of this clone. The gene calls are TRBV5-4 and TRBJ2-3; a possible D gene is TRBD2 (5 bases). Germline V lookup: CDR1 SGHNT, CDR2 YYREEE (reference sequence). There are 16 residues in the CDR3. V was trimmed by 0 bases and J by 0 bases, leaving 11 bases between them. DNA of the CDR3: TGTGCCAGCAGCTTGGAGGCTAGCCGTAGCACAGATACGCAGTATTTT. This encodes CASSLEASRSTDTQYF.

The chain combines TRBV27 with TRBJ2-2; 13 bases are a match to TRBD2. The CDR3 has 15 residues. Germline V lookup: CDR1 MNHEY, CDR2 SMNVEV (reference sequence). J was trimmed by 5 bases and V by 5 bases; bases with no gene match: 2. The CDR3 is CASSRLAGGTGELFF. CDR3 nucleotides: TGTGCCAGCAGTCGACTAGCGGGGGGTACCGGGGAGCTGTTTTTT.

The chain links TRBV5-5 to TRBJ2-7; D perhaps matches TRBD1 (6 bases). V gave up 3 bases and J gave up 3 bases, with 16 bases separating them. The CDR3 extends over 15 amino acids. CDR1 and CDR2 (germline): SGHKS, YYEKEE (reference sequence). The CDR3 DNA reads TGTGCCAGCAGCTCACAGGGTGTAGGGTACTACGAGCAGTACTTC. This gives the protein CASSSQGVGYYEQYF.

The genes are TRBV28 and TRBJ1-6, with a tentative D call TRBD1 (6 bases). The CDR3 runs 17 residues. In germline, CDR1 is MDHEN, CDR2 SYDVKM. V lost 5 bases to trimming and J lost 0 bases, with 14 bases between them. The CDR3 DNA reads TGTGCCAGCAGTCCCATTGGGGGGGCCTCCTATAATTCACCCCTCCACTTT. It is translated as CASSPIGGASYNSPLHF.

This chain connects TRBV2 to TRBJ1-4; 9 nucleotides match TRBD1. There are 14 residues in the CDR3. J lost 6 bases, V lost 8 bases, and 7 bases had no gene match. CDR1 and CDR2 (germline): SNHLY, FYNNEI. CDR3 sequence reads: CASVARTGDEKLFF. The CDR3 DNA follows: TGTGCCAGCGTAGCCCGGACAGGGGATGAAAAACTGTTTTTT. Full variable domain (remainder filled in from reference TRBV2 and TRBJ1-4): EPEVTQTPSHQVTQMGQEVILRCVPISNHLYFYWYRQILGQKVEFLVSFYNNEISEKSEIFDDQFSVERPDGSNFTLKIRSTKLEDSAMYFCASVARTGDEKLFFGSGTQLSVL.

The table lists this clone with a few counts. The V and J genes are TRBV18 and TRBJ2-4, with a weak D call TRBD2 (6 bases). This CDR3 comprises 17 residues. The germline V gene has CDR1 KGHSH and CDR2 LQKENI. V was shortened by 3 bases and J by 1 base, with 16 bases between the two germline ends. This CDR3 reads CASSPYRWEEAKNIQYF. CDR3 bases: TGTGCCAGCTCACCCTATCGCTGGGAGGAGGCCAAAAACATTCAGTACTTC.

The rearrangement links TRBV28 to TRBJ1-6; no clear D gene. The V end was cut by 4 bases, the J end by 4 bases, with 5 bases between. The CDR3 runs to 13 residues. Germline values: CDR1 MDHEN, CDR2 SYDVKM. The CDR3 nucleotides are TGTGCCAGCAGTTCGAGTTATAATTCACCCCTCCACTTT. Translating it yields CASSSSYNSPLHF.

V usage is TRBV28 and J usage is TRBJ2-3, with D possibly TRBD1 on 6 matching bases. This CDR3 is 17 amino acids long. The ends were cut back, 5 bases at V and 5 bases at J, with 23 bases in the middle. The germline V gene encodes CDR1 MDHEN and CDR2 SYDVKM. The CDR3 spells CASSLPSGTLRGDTQYF. The CDR3 DNA reads as TGTGCCAGCAGTCTCCCCTCCGGGACCCTCAGGGGAGATACGCAGTATTTT.

Remarks on this clone: Other DNA sequences within the sample encode an identical CDR3. The V call is TRBV5-4, the J call TRBJ1-4, with 11 bases lining up with TRBD1. The CDR3 is 19 amino acids. Germline V lookup: CDR1 SGHNT, CDR2 YYREEE (reference sequence). V was pared by 1 base and J by 2 bases, with 10 bases of the junction left unmatched. The CDR3 loop is CASSLPAGTGGGTNEKLFF. As DNA, the CDR3 is TGTGCCAGCAGCTTGCCAGCAGGGACAGGGGGAGGCACTAATGAAAAACTGTTTTTT.

This clone was counted a few times. This chain connects TRBV19 to TRBJ2-7; 8 bases fit TRBD1. J lost 4 bases, V lost 4 bases, and 6 bases had no gene match. This CDR3 is 14 amino acids long. Germline V gene data show CDR1 as LNHDA and CDR2 as SQIVND (reference sequence). CDR3 protein: CASSTGGYGYEQYF. The CDR3 region has the DNA TGTGCCAGTAGTACAGGGGGCTATGGATACGAGCAGTACTTC.

V usage is TRBV7-8 and J usage is TRBJ2-1; 11 bases map to TRBD2. The CDR3 has 16 residues. Germline V gene lookup returns CDR1 SGHVS and CDR2 FQNEAQ. The trim removed 3 bases at V and 7 bases at J, leaving 8 bases unmatched. The CDR3 region is CASSFLLAGAGNEQFF. The DNA of the CDR3 is TGTGCCAGCAGCTTTCTACTAGCGGGGGCTGGGAATGAGCAGTTCTTC.

This clone was picked up one time. The V and J genes are TRBV9 and TRBJ2-7; 12 positions agree with TRBD1. The junction had 5 bases not matched to a gene; V was cut back by 4 bases and J by 6 bases. From germline, CDR1 is SGDLS and CDR2 YYNGEE. CDR3 size: 14 residues. The CDR3 sequence is CASSTGQGASEQYF. CDR3 coding DNA: TGTGCCAGCAGCACGGGACAGGGGGCTTCCGAGCAGTACTTC.

V and J are TRBV11-2 and TRBJ1-1; D is perhaps TRBD1 (6 bases). CDR3 length: 14 residues. Germline CDR1 is SGHAT and CDR2 is FQNNGV. V was cut by 5 bases and J by 2 bases, with 12 bases left in between. The CDR3 sequence is CASSLGTSNTEAFF. The CDR3 DNA is TGTGCCAGCAGCCTCGGGACATCCAACACTGAAGCTTTCTTT.

This clone was picked up a small number of times. The chain has TRBV19 and TRBJ2-1; 12 nucleotides line up with TRBD1. The junction had 12 bases not matched to a gene; V was cut back by 4 bases and J by 8 bases. Germline CDR1 reads LNHDA; CDR2 reads SQIVND (reference sequence). This CDR3 region has 17 residues. In DNA form, the CDR3 reads TGTGCCAGTAGTAGTAGGGGGATAGGGACAGGGGGCGATGAGCAGTTCTTC. Translated, it gives CASSSRGIGTGGDEQFF. Combining the CDR3 with reference TRBV19 and TRBJ2-1 gives the whole variable domain DGGITQSPKYLFRKEGQNVTLSCEQNLNHDAMYWYRQDPGQGLRLIYYSQIVNDFQKGDIAEGYSVSREKKESFPLTVTSAQKNPTAFYLCASSSRGIGTGGDEQFFGPGTRLTVL.

This chain joins TRBV9 and TRBJ2-2, with a possible D match to TRBD1 (5 bases). Germline V gives CDR1 SGDLS, CDR2 YYNGEE. Trimming removed 5 bases from V and 3 bases from J, with 11 bases in between. The CDR3 length is 14 residues. This CDR3 reads CASRPGSDTGELFF. The DNA of the CDR3 is TGTGCCAGCAGACCAGGGTCAGACACCGGGGAGCTGTTTTTT.

By sample fraction, this clone is medium-sized (0.01 to 0.1%). The rearrangement uses TRBV10-1 and TRBJ1-4, with D possibly matching TRBD1 (6 bases). CDR1 and CDR2 from the germline V gene are WNHNN and SYGVQD (reference sequence). There are 17 residues in the CDR3. Trimming removed 0 bases from V and 6 bases from J, with 17 bases in between. The CDR3 region has the DNA TGCGCCAGCAGTGAGTCGTGGACCGGGGACATCGATGAAAAACTGTTTTTT. It specifies CASSESWTGDIDEKLFF.

The chain employs TRBV6-1 and TRBJ1-3, with 9 bases fitting TRBD1. Unmatched junction bases numbered 5, after V lost 7 bases and J lost 4 bases. The CDR3 contains 14 residues. CDR1 and CDR2 (germline): MNHNS, SASEGT. CDR3 residues: CASKTGTGGNTIYF. In DNA, the CDR3 is TGTGCCAGCAAAACCGGGACAGGGGGAAACACCATATATTTT.

The V call is TRBV5-1, the J call TRBJ2-3, with TRBD2 matching 10 bases. Germline assignment: CDR1 SGHRS and CDR2 YFSETQ. The CDR3 has 15 amino acids. Trimming took 2 bases from V and 1 from J; bases not matched to a gene: 1. The CDR3 nucleotides read TGCGCCAGCAGCTTCACTAGCGGGGGCACAGATACGCAGTATTTT. Its protein product is CASSFTSGGTDTQYF. Drawing the rest from reference TRBV5-1 and TRBJ2-3, the complete variable domain is KAGVTQTPRYLIKTRGQQVTLSCSPISGHRSVSWYQQTPGQGLQFLFEYFSETQRNKGNFPGRFSGRQFSNSRSEMNVSTLELGDSALYLCASSFTSGGTDTQYFGPGTRLTVL.

This clone appeared a few times. The chain combines TRBV9 with TRBJ1-2; TRBD1 aligns across 7 bases. CDR1 is SGDLS, CDR2 YYNGEE, per germline. V lost 3 bases, J lost 5 bases, and 10 bases stayed unmatched. The CDR3 has 15 amino acids. The CDR3 loop reads CASSDPQEGAYGYTF. The DNA of the CDR3 is TGTGCCAGCAGCGACCCCCAGGAGGGGGCGTATGGCTACACCTTC.

Only a few counts were recorded for this clone. CDR3 nucleotide sequence: TGCGCCAGCAGCTTCGACGAATCAGGGGGTCAGCCCCAGCATTTT. Translation: CASSFDESGGQPQHF. This chain connects TRBV4-1 to TRBJ1-5; 7 nucleotides agree with TRBD1. The germline V gene has CDR1 MGHRA and CDR2 YSYEKL. The CDR3 covers 15 residues. The junction had 10 bases not matched to a gene; V was cut back by 5 bases and J by 6 bases.

The J gene is TRBJ2-2, the V gene TRBV27, with D possibly TRBD2 on 7 matching bases. Trimming stripped 2 bases from V and 1 base from J, with 8 bases between. The CDR3 extends over 15 amino acids. Germline V gene data show CDR1 as MNHEY and CDR2 as SMNVEV (reference sequence). The CDR3 loop reads CASSLRGGNTGELFF. The CDR3 DNA reads as TGTGCCAGCAGTTTAAGGGGGGGGAACACCGGGGAGCTGTTTTTT.